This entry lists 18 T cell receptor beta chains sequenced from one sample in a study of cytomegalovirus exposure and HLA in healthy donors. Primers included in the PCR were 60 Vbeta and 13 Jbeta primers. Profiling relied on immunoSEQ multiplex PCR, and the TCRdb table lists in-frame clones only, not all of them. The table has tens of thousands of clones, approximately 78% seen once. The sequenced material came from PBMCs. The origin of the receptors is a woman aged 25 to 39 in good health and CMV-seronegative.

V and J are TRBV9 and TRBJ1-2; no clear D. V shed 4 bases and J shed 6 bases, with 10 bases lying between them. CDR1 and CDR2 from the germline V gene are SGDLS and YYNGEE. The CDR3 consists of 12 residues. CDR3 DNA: TGTGCCAGCAGCAACTCCGTGGATGGCTACACCTTC. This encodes CASSNSVDGYTF.

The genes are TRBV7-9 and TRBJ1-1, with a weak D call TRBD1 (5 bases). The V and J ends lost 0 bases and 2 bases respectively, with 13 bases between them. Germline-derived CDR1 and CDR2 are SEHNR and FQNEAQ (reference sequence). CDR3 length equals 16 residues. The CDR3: CASSLALTAPNTEAFF. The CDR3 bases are TGTGCCAGCAGCTTAGCATTGACAGCTCCAAACACTGAAGCTTTCTTT.

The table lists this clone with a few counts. The CDR3 here is CASSIDYSDYGYTF. CDR3 sequence (DNA): TGTGCCAGCAGCATAGACTATAGTGACTATGGCTACACCTTC. V and J are TRBV9 and TRBJ1-2; no firm D call. V lost 4 bases and J lost 3, with 13 bases in between. Germline V lookup: CDR1 SGDLS, CDR2 YYNGEE. The CDR3 has 14 residues.

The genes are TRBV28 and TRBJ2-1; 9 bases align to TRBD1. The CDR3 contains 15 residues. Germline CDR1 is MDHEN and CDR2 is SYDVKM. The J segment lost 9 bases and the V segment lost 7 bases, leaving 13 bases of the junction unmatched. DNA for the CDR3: TGTGCCAGCAACGAGGACAGGGGCTTTGATGGTGAGCAGTTCTTC. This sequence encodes CASNEDRGFDGEQFF.

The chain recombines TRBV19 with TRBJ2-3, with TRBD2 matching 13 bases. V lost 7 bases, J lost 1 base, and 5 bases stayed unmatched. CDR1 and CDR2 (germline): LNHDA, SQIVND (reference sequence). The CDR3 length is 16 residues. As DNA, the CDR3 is TGTGCCAGTACCCCCGGACTAGCGGGAGGCACAGATACGCAGTATTTT. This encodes CASTPGLAGGTDTQYF.

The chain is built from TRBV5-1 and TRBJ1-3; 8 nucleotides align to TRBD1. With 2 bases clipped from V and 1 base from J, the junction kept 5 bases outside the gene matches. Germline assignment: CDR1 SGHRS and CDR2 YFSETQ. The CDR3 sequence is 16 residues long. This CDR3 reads CASSLGQGTSGNTIYF. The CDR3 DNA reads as TGCGCCAGCAGCTTAGGACAGGGCACGTCTGGAAACACCATATATTTT.

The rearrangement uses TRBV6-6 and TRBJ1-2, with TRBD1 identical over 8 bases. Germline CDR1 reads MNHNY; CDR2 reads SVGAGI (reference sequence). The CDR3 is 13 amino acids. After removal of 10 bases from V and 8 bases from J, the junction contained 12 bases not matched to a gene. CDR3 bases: TGTGCCATTACGGACAGGGTAGGCAACGGCTACACCTTC. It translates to CAITDRVGNGYTF.

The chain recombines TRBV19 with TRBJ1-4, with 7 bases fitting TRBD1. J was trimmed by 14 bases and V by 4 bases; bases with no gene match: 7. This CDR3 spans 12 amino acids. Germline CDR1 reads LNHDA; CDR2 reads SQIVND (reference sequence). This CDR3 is CASSNDRDRLFF. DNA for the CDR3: TGTGCCAGTAGTAATGACAGGGACCGTCTGTTTTTT.

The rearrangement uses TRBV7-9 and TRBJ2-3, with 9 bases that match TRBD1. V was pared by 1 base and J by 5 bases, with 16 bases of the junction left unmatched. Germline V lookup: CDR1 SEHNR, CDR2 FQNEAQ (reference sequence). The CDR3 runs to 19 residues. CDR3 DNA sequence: TGTGCCAGCAGCTTAGTGGGGCTGACCGGGACAGGGTATATAGATACGCAGTATTTT. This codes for CASSLVGLTGTGYIDTQYF.

CDR3 protein: CASSVQRPRPDTQYF. In DNA, the CDR3 is TGTGCCAGTAGTGTCCAGCGCCCGCGCCCAGATACGCAGTATTTT. V is TRBV19 and J is TRBJ2-3; D gene uncertain. Germline values: CDR1 LNHDA, CDR2 SQIVND (reference sequence). CDR3 length: 15 residues. V was pared by 5 bases and J by 4 bases, with 16 bases between.

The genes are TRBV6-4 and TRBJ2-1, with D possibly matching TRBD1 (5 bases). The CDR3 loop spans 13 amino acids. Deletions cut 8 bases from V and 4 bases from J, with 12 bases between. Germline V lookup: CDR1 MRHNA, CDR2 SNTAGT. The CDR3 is CASSSDSYNEQFF. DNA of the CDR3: TGTGCCAGCTCCTCTGACAGTTACAATGAGCAGTTCTTC.

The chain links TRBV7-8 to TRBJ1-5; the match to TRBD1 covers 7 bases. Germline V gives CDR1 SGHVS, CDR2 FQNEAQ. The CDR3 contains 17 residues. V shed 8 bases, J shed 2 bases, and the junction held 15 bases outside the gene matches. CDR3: CASGPDRIRGGNQPQHF. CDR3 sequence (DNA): TGTGCCAGCGGCCCGGACAGGATCCGTGGGGGCAATCAGCCCCAGCATTTT.

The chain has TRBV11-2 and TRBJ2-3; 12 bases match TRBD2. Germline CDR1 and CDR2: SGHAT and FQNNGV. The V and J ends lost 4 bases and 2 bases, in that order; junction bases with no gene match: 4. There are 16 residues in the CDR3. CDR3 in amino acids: CASSSGTSGYTDTQYF. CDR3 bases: TGTGCCAGCAGCTCCGGGACTAGCGGGTACACAGATACGCAGTATTTT.

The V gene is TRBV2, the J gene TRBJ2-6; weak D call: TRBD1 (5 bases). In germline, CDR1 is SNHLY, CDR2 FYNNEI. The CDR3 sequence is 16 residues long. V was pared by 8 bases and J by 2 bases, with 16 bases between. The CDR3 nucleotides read TGTGCCAGCGCTTGGCAGGGTGAGGCTGGGGCCAACGTCCTGACTTTC. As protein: CASAWQGEAGANVLTF.

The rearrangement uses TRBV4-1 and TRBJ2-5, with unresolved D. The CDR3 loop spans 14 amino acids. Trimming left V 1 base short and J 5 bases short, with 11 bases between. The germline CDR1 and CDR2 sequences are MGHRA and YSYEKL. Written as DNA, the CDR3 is TGCGCCAGCAGCCAAGTCCGGTACGAGGAGACCCAGTACTTC. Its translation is CASSQVRYEETQYF.

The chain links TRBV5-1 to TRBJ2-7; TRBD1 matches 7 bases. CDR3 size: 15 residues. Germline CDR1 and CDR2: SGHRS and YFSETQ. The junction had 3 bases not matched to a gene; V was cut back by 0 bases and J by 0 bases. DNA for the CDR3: TGCGCCAGCAGCTTGGCCTACAGGGGCTCCTACGAGCAGTACTTC. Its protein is CASSLAYRGSYEQYF.

The CDR3 region is CASSEWGESTDTQYF. The DNA of the CDR3 is TGCGCCAGCAGTGAGTGGGGGGAGAGCACAGATACGCAGTATTTT. V is TRBV10-2 and J is TRBJ2-3; D possibly corresponds to TRBD2 (6 bases). Germline V gene lookup returns CDR1 WSHSY and CDR2 SAAADI. The CDR3 is made up of 15 amino acids. Deletions cut 1 base from V and 0 bases from J, with 8 bases between.

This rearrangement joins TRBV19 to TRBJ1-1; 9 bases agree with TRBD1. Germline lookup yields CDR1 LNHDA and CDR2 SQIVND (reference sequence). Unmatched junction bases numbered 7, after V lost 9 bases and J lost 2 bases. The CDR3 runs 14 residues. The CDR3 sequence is CASIQGAGNTEAFF. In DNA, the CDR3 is TGTGCCAGCATACAGGGGGCGGGTAACACTGAAGCTTTCTTT.